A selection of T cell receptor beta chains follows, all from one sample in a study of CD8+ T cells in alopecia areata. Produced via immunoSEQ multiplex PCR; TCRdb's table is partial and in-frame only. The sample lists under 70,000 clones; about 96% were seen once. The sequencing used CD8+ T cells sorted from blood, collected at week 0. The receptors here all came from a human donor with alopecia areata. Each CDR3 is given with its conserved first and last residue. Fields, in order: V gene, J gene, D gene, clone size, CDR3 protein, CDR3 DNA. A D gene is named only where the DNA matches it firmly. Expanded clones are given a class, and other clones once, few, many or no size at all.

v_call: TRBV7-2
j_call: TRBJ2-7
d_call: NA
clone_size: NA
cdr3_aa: CASSLGSFSYEQYF
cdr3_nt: TGTGCCAGCAGCTTAGGCAGCTTTTCCTACGAGCAGTACTTC

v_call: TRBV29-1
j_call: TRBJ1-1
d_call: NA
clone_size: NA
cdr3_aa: CSVVGPTGTEAFF
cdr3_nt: TGCAGCGTCGTTGGACCTACCGGCACTGAAGCTTTCTTT

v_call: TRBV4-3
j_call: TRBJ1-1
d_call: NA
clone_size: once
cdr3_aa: CASSQDPGWWTEAFF
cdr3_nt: TGCGCCAGCAGCCAAGATCCGGGGTGGTGGACTGAAGCTTTCTTT

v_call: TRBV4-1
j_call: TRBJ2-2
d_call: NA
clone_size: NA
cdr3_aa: CASSRQTNTGELFF
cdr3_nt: TGCGCCAGCAGCCGACAAACGAACACCGGGGAGCTGTTTTTT

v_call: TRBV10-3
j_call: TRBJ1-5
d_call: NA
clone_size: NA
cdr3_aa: CAISEGRNQPQHF
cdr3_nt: TGTGCCATCAGCGAGGGGAGAAATCAGCCCCAGCATTTT

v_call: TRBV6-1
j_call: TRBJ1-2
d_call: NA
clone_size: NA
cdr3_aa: CASSELDRISNYGYTF
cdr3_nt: TGTGCCAGCAGTGAATTAGACAGGATATCCAACTATGGCTACACCTTC

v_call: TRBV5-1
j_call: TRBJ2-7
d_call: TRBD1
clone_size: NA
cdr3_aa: CASRSGTGIDEQYF
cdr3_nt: TGCGCCAGCAGATCCGGGACAGGGATCGACGAGCAGTACTTC

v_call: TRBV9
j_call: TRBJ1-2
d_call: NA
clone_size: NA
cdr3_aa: CASSPTKDGNYGYTF
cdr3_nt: TGTGCCAGCAGCCCCACCAAGGACGGGAACTATGGCTACACCTTC

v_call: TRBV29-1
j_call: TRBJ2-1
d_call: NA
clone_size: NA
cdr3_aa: CSVEGDSNEQFF
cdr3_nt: TGCAGCGTTGAAGGAGACAGCAATGAGCAGTTCTTC

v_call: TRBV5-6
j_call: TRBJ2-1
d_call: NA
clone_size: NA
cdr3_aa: CASSLGGLREQFF
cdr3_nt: TGTGCCAGCAGCTTGGGGGGACTTCGCGAGCAGTTCTTC

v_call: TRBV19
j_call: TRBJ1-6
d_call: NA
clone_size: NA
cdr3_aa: CASSWGLDSPLHF
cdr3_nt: TGTGCCAGTAGTTGGGGTTTGGATTCACCCCTCCACTTT

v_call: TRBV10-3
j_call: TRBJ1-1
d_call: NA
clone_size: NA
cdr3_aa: CAISPTTGEGTEAFF
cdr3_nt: TGTGCCATCAGTCCCACGACTGGTGAGGGCACTGAAGCTTTCTTT

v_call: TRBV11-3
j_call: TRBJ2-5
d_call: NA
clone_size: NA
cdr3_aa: CASSPLSRTQQETQYF
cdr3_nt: TGTGCCAGCAGCCCGCTCTCAAGGACGCAACAAGAGACCCAGTACTTC

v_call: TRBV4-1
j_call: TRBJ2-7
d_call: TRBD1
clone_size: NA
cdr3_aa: CASSTGQSYEQYF
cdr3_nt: TGCGCCAGCAGCACGGGACAGTCCTACGAGCAGTACTTC

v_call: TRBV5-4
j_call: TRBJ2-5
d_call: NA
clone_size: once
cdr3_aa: CASSLWGAGRETQYF
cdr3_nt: TGTGCCAGCAGCTTGTGGGGTGCCGGGCGAGAGACCCAGTACTTC

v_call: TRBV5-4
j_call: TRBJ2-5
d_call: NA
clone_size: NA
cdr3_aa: CASSLEEEETQYF
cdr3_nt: TGTGCCAGCAGCTTGGAGGAAGAGGAGACCCAGTACTTC

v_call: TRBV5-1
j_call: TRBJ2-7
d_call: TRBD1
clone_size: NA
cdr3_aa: CASSSGTGTYEQYF
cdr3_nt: TGCGCCAGCAGCTCCGGGACAGGGACCTACGAGCAGTACTTC

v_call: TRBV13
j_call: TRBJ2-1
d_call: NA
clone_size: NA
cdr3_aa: CASSLPLGEENNEQFF
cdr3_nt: TGTGCCAGCAGCTTACCACTAGGGGAGGAAAACAATGAGCAGTTCTTC

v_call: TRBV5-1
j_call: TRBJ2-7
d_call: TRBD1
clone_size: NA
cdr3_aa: CASSLLQGTTVEQYF
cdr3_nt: TGCGCCAGCAGCTTGCTACAGGGGACCACCGTCGAGCAGTACTTC

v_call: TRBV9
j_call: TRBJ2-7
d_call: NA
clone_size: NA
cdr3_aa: CASSVALNPEQYF
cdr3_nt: TGTGCCAGCAGCGTAGCTCTGAATCCCGAGCAGTACTTC

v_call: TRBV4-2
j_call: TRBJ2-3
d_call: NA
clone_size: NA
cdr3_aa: CASSQDLWTSTDTQYF
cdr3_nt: TGTGCCAGCAGCCAAGATCTCTGGACGAGCACAGATACGCAGTATTTT

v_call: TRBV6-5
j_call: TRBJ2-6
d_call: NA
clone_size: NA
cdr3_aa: CASSRPGANVLTF
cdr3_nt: TGTGCCAGCAGTCGCCCGGGGGCCAACGTCCTGACTTTC

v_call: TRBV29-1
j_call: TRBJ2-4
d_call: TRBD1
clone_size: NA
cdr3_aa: CSVEGDRGTYF
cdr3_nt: TGCAGCGTTGAAGGGGACAGGGGGACGTACTTC

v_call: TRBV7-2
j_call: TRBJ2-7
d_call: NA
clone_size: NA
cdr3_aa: CASSLAHVGSSYEQYF
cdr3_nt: TGTGCCAGCAGCTTAGCGCACGTCGGAAGCTCCTACGAGCAGTACTTC

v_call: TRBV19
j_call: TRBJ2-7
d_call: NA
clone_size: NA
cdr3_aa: CASSPGQFAYEQYF
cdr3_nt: TGTGCCAGTAGCCCTGGACAGTTTGCCTACGAGCAGTACTTC

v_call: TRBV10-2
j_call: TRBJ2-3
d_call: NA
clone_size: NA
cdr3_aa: CASSYSGEDTQYF
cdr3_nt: TGTGCCAGCAGTTACTCCGGGGAAGATACGCAGTATTTT

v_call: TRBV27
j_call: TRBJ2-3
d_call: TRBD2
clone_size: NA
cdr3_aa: CASSLLSGGAKDTQYF
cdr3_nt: TGTGCCAGCAGTTTATTAAGCGGGGGGGCCAAAGATACGCAGTATTTT

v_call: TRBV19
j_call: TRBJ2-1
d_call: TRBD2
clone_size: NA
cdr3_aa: CASSIGLAVFEQFF
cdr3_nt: TGTGCCAGTAGTATAGGACTAGCGGTCTTTGAGCAGTTCTTC

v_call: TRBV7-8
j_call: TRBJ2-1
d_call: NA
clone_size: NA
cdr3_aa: CASSLGVPGLYNEQFF
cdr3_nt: TGTGCCAGCAGCTTAGGGGTACCGGGTCTTTACAATGAGCAGTTCTTC

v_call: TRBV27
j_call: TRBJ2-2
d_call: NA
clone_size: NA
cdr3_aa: CASSREALDAGELFF
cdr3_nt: TGTGCCAGCTCCCGAGAGGCACTGGACGCCGGGGAGCTGTTTTTT

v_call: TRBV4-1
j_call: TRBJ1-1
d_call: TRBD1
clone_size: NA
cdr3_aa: CASSQPHRGGTEAFF
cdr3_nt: TGCGCCAGCAGCCAACCGCACAGGGGGGGGACTGAAGCTTTCTTT

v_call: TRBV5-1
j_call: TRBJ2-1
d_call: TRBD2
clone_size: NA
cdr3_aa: CASSGKSLGRDYVDEQFF
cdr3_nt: TGCGCCAGCAGCGGAAAATCTCTAGGCCGGGACTACGTCGATGAGCAGTTCTTC

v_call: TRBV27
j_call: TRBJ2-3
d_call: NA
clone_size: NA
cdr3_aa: CASSLTGRSTDTQYF
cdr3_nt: TGTGCCAGCAGTTTAACGGGGCGAAGCACAGATACGCAGTATTTT

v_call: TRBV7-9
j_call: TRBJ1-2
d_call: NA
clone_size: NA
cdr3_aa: CASSLVGGPQFYGYTF
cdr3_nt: TGTGCCAGCAGCTTAGTAGGGGGGCCTCAATTCTATGGCTACACCTTC

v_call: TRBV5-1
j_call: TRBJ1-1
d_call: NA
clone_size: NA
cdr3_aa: CASSPWVGDTEAFF
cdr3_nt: TGCGCCAGCAGCCCTTGGGTCGGGGACACTGAAGCTTTCTTT

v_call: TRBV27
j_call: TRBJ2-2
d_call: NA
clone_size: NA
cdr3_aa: CASSLSLVASGELFF
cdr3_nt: TGTGCCAGCAGTTTATCGTTGGTAGCTAGCGGGGAGCTGTTTTTT

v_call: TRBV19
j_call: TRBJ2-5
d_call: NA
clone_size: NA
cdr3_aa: CASSLPGGRETQYF
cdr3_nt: TGTGCCAGTAGTCTGCCCGGCGGCCGAGAGACCCAGTACTTC

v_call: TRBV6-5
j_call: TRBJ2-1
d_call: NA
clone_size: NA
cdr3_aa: CASSYGGGGGEQFF
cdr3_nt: TGTGCCAGCAGTTACGGAGGGGGAGGGGGTGAGCAGTTCTTC

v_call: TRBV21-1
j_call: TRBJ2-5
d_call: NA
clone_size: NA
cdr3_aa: CASSQREGGETQYF
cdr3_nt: TGTGCCAGCAGCCAGCGGGAGGGCGGGGAGACCCAGTACTTC

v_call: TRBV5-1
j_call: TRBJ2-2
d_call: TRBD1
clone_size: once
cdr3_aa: CASSFTGDNTGELFF
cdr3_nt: TGCGCCAGCAGCTTTACAGGGGACAACACCGGGGAGCTGTTTTTT

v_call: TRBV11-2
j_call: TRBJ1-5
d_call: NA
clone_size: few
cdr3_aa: CASSLEPAGQPQHF
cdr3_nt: TGTGCCAGCAGCTTAGAGCCGGCAGGGCAGCCCCAGCATTTT

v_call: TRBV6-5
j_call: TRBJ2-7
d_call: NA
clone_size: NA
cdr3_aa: CASSYGSGDLRAQYF
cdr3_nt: TGTGCCAGCAGTTACGGGTCTGGAGATCTACGAGCGCAGTACTTC

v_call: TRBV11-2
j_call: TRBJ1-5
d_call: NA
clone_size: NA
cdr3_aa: CASSYTGLGQPQHF
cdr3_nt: TGTGCCAGCAGCTACACGGGATTGGGGCAGCCCCAGCATTTT

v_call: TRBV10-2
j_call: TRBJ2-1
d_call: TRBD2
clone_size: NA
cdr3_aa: CASSGGGWGEQFF
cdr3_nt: TGCGCCAGCAGCGGGGGGGGCTGGGGTGAGCAGTTCTTC

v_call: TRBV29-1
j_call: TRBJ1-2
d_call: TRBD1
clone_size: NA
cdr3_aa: CSAAEGTGGYYGYTF
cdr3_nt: TGCAGCGCAGCCGAAGGGACAGGGGGTTACTATGGCTACACCTTC

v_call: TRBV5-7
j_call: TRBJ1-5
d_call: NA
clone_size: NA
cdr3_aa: CASSSFEAGRDNQPQHF
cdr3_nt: TGTGCCAGCAGCTCTTTCGAGGCGGGGCGTGACAATCAGCCCCAGCATTTT

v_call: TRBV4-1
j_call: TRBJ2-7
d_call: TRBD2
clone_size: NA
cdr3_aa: CASSQTSGGAQYF
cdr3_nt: TGCGCCAGCAGCCAGACTAGCGGGGGCGCGCAGTACTTC

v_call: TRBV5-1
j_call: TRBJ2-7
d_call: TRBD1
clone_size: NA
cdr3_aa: CASSLALGTEYEQYF
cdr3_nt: TGCGCCAGCAGCTTGGCGCTGGGGACAGAGTACGAGCAGTACTTC

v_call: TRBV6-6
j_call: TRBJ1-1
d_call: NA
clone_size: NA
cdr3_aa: CASRAPNTEAFF
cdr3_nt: TGTGCCAGCAGGGCCCCGAACACTGAAGCTTTCTTT

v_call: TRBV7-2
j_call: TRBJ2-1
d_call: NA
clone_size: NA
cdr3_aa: CASSGDSYNEQFF
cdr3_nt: TGTGCCAGCAGCGGGGACTCGTACAATGAGCAGTTCTTC

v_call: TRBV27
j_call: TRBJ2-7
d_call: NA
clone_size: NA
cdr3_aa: CASSRRDNYEQYF
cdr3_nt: TGTGCCAGCAGTCGTAGGGACAATTACGAGCAGTACTTC

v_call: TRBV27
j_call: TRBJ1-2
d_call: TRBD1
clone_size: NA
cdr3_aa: CASSPPDRVRVDGYTF
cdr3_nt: TGTGCCAGCAGTCCACCGGACAGGGTTAGGGTGGATGGCTACACCTTC

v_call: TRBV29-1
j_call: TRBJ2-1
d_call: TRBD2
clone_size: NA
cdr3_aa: CSGRLAGNNEQFF
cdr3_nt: TGCAGCGGCCGACTAGCGGGGAACAATGAGCAGTTCTTC

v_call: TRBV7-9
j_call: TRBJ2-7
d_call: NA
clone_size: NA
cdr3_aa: CASGGGEYEQYF
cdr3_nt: TGTGCCAGTGGGGGCGGGGAATACGAGCAGTACTTC